A selection of T cell receptor beta chains follows, all from one sample in a study of CD4 T cells in relation to SARS-CoV-2 and coronaviruses. These receptors' antigens are unknown. The method was immunoSEQ multiplex PCR; TCRdb's version includes in-frame clones alone and lacks a portion of them. Of tens of thousands of clones in the sample, about 70% were seen once. Sequencing was performed on CD4+ T cells from PBMCs, cultured in vitro. These receptors originate from a human donor in good health. The CDR3 runs from the conserved cysteine through the conserved F or W. A D gene is named only where the DNA matches it firmly. The size of a clone is reported for some rows only, either as once, few or many, or as a class for expanded clones.

abundance	v_gene	d_gene	j_gene	CDR3nt	CDR3aa
NA	TRBV7-9	NA	TRBJ2-5	TGTGCCAGCAGCCCTTCGCGGACTACCCAAGAGACCCAGTACTTC	CASSPSRTTQETQYF
NA	TRBV18	TRBD1	TRBJ2-7	TGTGCCAGCTCTCGGGACAGGGGATCCTACGAGCAGTACTTC	CASSRDRGSYEQYF
NA	TRBV19	TRBD2	TRBJ2-3	TGTGCCAGTAGTATTATAAGCGGGGACGTAGATACGCAGTATTTT	CASSIISGDVDTQYF
NA	TRBV5-1	TRBD1	TRBJ1-2	TGCGCCAGCAGCTTGGCCCAAGGACAGGGAAGTGGCTACACCTTC	CASSLAQGQGSGYTF
few	TRBV5-1	NA	TRBJ1-2	TGCGCCAGCAGCCCTGGGACGACTAATCGGGGCTACACCTTC	CASSPGTTNRGYTF
NA	TRBV5-1	TRBD1	TRBJ2-7	TGCGCCAGCAGGACCGGGACAGGGGGCTACGAGCAGTACTTC	CASRTGTGGYEQYF
NA	TRBV11-2	NA	TRBJ1-1	TGTGCCAGCAGCAGAGGACAGACGTCGGTCGGCACTGAAGCTTTCTTT	CASSRGQTSVGTEAFF
few	TRBV7-3	TRBD1	TRBJ1-1	TGTGCCAGCAGCTTTTCGAGGACAGGACGGGCTTTCTTT	CASSFSRTGRAFF
NA	TRBV9	NA	TRBJ1-6	TGTGCCAGTAATACGGGATACTATAATTCACCCCTCCACTTT	CASNTGYYNSPLHF
NA	TRBV11-2	NA	TRBJ2-6	TGTGCCAGCCGGCGACCAGGGGGGTTGGTGGGGGCCAACGTCCTGACTTTC	CASRRPGGLVGANVLTF
NA	TRBV6-2/TRBV6-3	NA	TRBJ2-3	TGTGCCAGCAGTTACGCGCCCACGGGGAGTACAGATACGCAGTATTTT	CASSYAPTGSTDTQYF
NA	TRBV21-1	NA	TRBJ2-1	TGTGCCAGCAGCAAACGGACTAGCGGAAAAGGGGGGAATGAGCAGTTCTTC	CASSKRTSGKGGNEQFF
NA	TRBV5-4	NA	TRBJ2-2	TGTGCCAGCAGCTTTGGAGGGGTATCGGACACCGGGGAGCTGTTTTTT	CASSFGGVSDTGELFF
NA	TRBV5-6	TRBD1	TRBJ1-4	TGTGCCAGCAGCTTGGGCCTCGGGACAGGGGGCATTGGTGAAAAACTGTTTTTT	CASSLGLGTGGIGEKLFF
once	TRBV11-3	NA	TRBJ2-3	TGTGCCACAATGGAAGTAGATACGCAGTATTTT	CATMEVDTQYF
few	TRBV28	NA	TRBJ1-6	TGTGCCAGCATCGGAGGAGTCAATAATTCACCCCTCCACTTT	CASIGGVNNSPLHF
few	TRBV5-6	NA	TRBJ2-2	TGTGCCAGCAGCCTCTCCTTGGGGAACACCGGGGAGCTGTTTTTT	CASSLSLGNTGELFF
NA	TRBV6-2/TRBV6-3	TRBD2	TRBJ2-7	TGTGCCAGCAGCCCACTAGCGGGGGCTGGTTTCTACGAGCAGTACTTC	CASSPLAGAGFYEQYF
NA	TRBV23-1	TRBD1	TRBJ2-2	TGCGCCAGCACCCAGGGGGCAGGGACCGGGGAGCTGTTTTTT	CASTQGAGTGELFF
NA	TRBV6-2/TRBV6-3	TRBD2	TRBJ2-3	TGTGCCAGCAGTTATCTAGCGGGAGGGCCCACAGATACGCAGTATTTT	CASSYLAGGPTDTQYF
NA	TRBV27	NA	TRBJ1-5	TGTGCCAGCAGACGATCCGGGACGGACTATTATAGCAATCAGCCCCAGCATTTT	CASRRSGTDYYSNQPQHF
NA	TRBV7-2	NA	TRBJ2-1	TGTGCCAGCAGCTTTACCTACAATGAGCAGTTCTTC	CASSFTYNEQFF
NA	TRBV3-1/TRBV3-2	TRBD2	TRBJ2-2	TGTGCCAGCAGCCATTGGGGACTAGCGGGGGTTAACACCGGGGAGCTGTTTTTT	CASSHWGLAGVNTGELFF
NA	TRBV6-2/TRBV6-3	TRBD1	TRBJ1-1	TGTGCCAGCAGTTACTCGATCGGTCTTTCGACAGGGGGGACTGAAGCTTTCTTT	CASSYSIGLSTGGTEAFF
NA	TRBV28	TRBD1	TRBJ1-5	TGTGCCAGCAACAACGGACAGGGCTTCAATCAGCCCCAGCATTTT	CASNNGQGFNQPQHF
NA	TRBV24-1	NA	TRBJ1-6	TGTGCCACCACCCGATTCTATCCAGGGAGGCCCTATAATTCACCCCTCCACTTT	CATTRFYPGRPYNSPLHF
NA	TRBV7-9	NA	TRBJ1-3	TGTGCCAGCAGCAGAACGGCGGTTTCTGGAAACACCATATATTTT	CASSRTAVSGNTIYF